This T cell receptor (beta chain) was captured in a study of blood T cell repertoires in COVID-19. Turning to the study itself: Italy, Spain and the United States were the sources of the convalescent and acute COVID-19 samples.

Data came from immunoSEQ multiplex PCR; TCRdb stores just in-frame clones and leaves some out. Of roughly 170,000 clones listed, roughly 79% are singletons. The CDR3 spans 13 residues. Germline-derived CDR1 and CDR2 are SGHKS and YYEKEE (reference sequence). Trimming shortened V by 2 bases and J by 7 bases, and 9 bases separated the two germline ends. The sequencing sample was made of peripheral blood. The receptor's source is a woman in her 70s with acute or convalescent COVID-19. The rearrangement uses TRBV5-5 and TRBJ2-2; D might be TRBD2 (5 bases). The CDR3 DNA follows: TGTGCCAGCAGCTTTACCGGGGACGGGGAGCTGTTTTTT. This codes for CASSFTGDGELFF.